The TCR beta chain under discussion was sequenced for a study of cytomegalovirus exposure and HLA in healthy donors. Across the study: Prior work identified around 120 million unique TCR beta sequences in some 200 million T cells. From HLA-typed donors, an early data release held some 80 million unique TCRs. Study outcomes and limitations: Accounts indicate the classifier identified cytomegalovirus status with strong specificity and sensitivity.

PCR primers comprised 60 Vbeta and 13 Jbeta primers. Sequencing was performed with immunoSEQ multiplex PCR; in TCRdb, only in-frame clones are kept and a portion is missing. This sample has 70,000 to 95,000 clones, with 62% found just once. Turning to this clone: What it binds is not known.

CDR3 size: 16 residues. Germline V gene lookup returns CDR1 SEHNR and CDR2 FQNEAQ (reference sequence). The germline V and J ends were trimmed by 5 bases and 1 base, with 18 bases remaining between them. Material: PBMCs. The rearrangement joins TRBV7-9 to TRBJ2-7; no clear D gene. The sequence derives from a woman aged 25 to 39 in good health and CMV-seropositive. This CDR3 reads CASSQDSDLASYEQYF. DNA for the CDR3: TGTGCCAGCAGCCAAGATTCAGACTTAGCATCCTACGAGCAGTACTTC.